This is a list of T cell receptor beta chains from one sample in a study of blood T cells in healthy people across ages. TCRdb reprocessed the 5' RACE reads with MiXCR, giving one entry per CDR3 protein. The data hold around 1,500,000 distinct CDR3 sequences, with 28% observed a single time. The sequenced material came from blood. The origin of the receptors is a woman in her twenties or thirties in good health. CDR3s include the opening cysteine and the closing phenylalanine or tryptophan. D genes are given only for firm matches. Clone size is given for some rows only: seen once, a few or many times, or a class if the clone is expanded.

.	TRBV5-6	TRBJ1-1	.	.	CASSPSNYGYTFGSGTTEAFF
.	TRBV5-1	TRBJ2-7	.	TGCGCCAGCAGCTTTGGAGGGGCCCCCTACGAGCAGTACTTC	CASSFGGAPYEQYF
TRBD2	TRBV7-2	TRBJ2-7	many	TGTGCCAGCAGCTTAGCGGGGGGGGAGCCCTACGAGCAGTACTTC	CASSLAGGEPYEQYF
TRBD2	TRBV20-1	TRBJ2-1	.	TGCAGTGCTAGAGTGCGGGAGGGCCCCTACAATGAGCAGTTCTTC	CSARVREGPYNEQFF
.	TRBV12-3/TRBV12-4	TRBJ1-5	.	TGTGCCAGCACGGGGGCTAGCAATCAGCCCCAGCATTTT	CASTGASNQPQHF
TRBD1	TRBV28	TRBJ2-1	.	TGTGCCAGCAGTAACACGGGACAGGTCTTTTCCTACAATGAGCAGTTCTTC	CASSNTGQVFSYNEQFF
.	TRBV20-1	TRBJ2-7	few	TGCAGTGCTAGCGGTATGTACTCCTACGAGCAGTACTTC	CSASGMYSYEQYF
.	TRBV20-1	TRBJ2-4	many	TGCAGTGCTATGAGAACGGGCGCGTCGGCCAAAAACATTCAGTACTTC	CSAMRTGASAKNIQYF
TRBD2	TRBV9	TRBJ2-7	.	TGTGCCAGCAGCGTTTCCGGACTAGCGGGAGAGCCCGAGCAGTACTTC	CASSVSGLAGEPEQYF
.	TRBV20-1	TRBJ1-4	few	TGCAGTGCTAGAGAGGCCTTGGGAAAACTGTTTTTT	CSAREALGKLFF
.	TRBV6-2/TRBV6-3	TRBJ2-7	.	TGTACCAGCAGTTACGACTCTTACGAGCAGTACTTC	CTSSYDSYEQYF
TRBD2	TRBV5-1	TRBJ2-5	few	TGCGCCAGCACCATGTGGGAGGGAAAGACCCAGTACTTC	CASTMWEGKTQYF
TRBD2	TRBV20-1	TRBJ2-3	few	TGCAGTGCTACCGAGCGGGACTTCCATCCAGATACGCAGTATTTT	CSATERDFHPDTQYF
TRBD2	TRBV20-1	TRBJ2-7	.	TGCAGTGCGGGTCCTAGCGGGGGAAGGGGCGAGCAGTACTTC	CSAGPSGGRGEQYF
.	TRBV11-2	TRBJ2-7	.	TGTGCCGGCAGCTCCTTAGGGGGCTACGAGCAGTACTTC	CAGSSLGGYEQYF
.	TRBV3-1	TRBJ2-6	many	TGCGCCAGCAGCCAAGAGGGGGTCTCTGGGGCCAACGTCCTGACTTTC	CASSQEGVSGANVLTF
.	TRBV7-2	TRBJ2-1	.	TGTGCCAGCAGCGCCGGGATTCATGAGCAGTTCTTC	CASSAGIHEQFF
.	TRBV15	TRBJ1-2	few	TGTGCCACCAGCAGCGGCGCCCGGGGTAACTATGGCTACACCTTC	CATSSGARGNYGYTF
TRBD2	TRBV29-1	TRBJ2-3	many	TGCAGCGTTACTAGCGGGAGGAGAGGGGATACGCAGTATTTT	CSVTSGRRGDTQYF
TRBD2	TRBV3-1	TRBJ2-1	.	TGTGCCAGCAGCCAAGCAAGCGGGGCGAAGGGGGAGCAGTTCTTC	CASSQASGAKGEQFF
.	TRBV20-1	TRBJ2-2	.	TGCAGTGCTTACAGAACCGGGGAGCTGTTTTTT	CSAYRTGELFF
.	TRBV10-3	TRBJ1-6	few	TGTGCCATTGGGCGGGAAGGGAATTCACCCCTCCACTTT	CAIGREGNSPLHF
.	TRBV5-1	TRBJ2-7	many	TGCGCCAGCAGCGCGCCGAATCTTGCAACAGGGGAGCAGTACTTC	CASSAPNLATGEQYF
.	TRBV11-2	TRBJ2-1	many	TGTGCCAGCAGCGCAGGCCCCGGGGCTAGAAAGTACAATGAGCAGTTCTTC	CASSAGPGARKYNEQFF
.	TRBV7-3	TRBJ2-1	many	TGTGCCAGCAGCTTAAGTCCCAATGAGCAGTTCTTC	CASSLSPNEQFF
.	TRBV5-1	TRBJ2-3	many	TGCGCCAGCAGCCTCCGGGACATCCGAGGAGATACGCAGTATTTT	CASSLRDIRGDTQYF
.	TRBV2	TRBJ1-2	few	TGTGCCAGCAGTGAATTGGGCTATGGCTACACCTTC	CASSELGYGYTF
.	TRBV7-2	TRBJ1-5	many	TGTGCCAGCAGCTTAAGTCGCAGCAATCAGCCCCAGCATTTT	CASSLSRSNQPQHF
.	TRBV4-1	TRBJ2-3	.	TGCGCCAGCAGCCAATTTGTCTCGACAGATACGCAGTATTTT	CASSQFVSTDTQYF
.	TRBV5-8	TRBJ1-5	.	TGTGCCAGCAGCATGAAACAGGGTAGCAATCAGCCCCAGCATTTT	CASSMKQGSNQPQHF
.	TRBV7-9	TRBJ1-2	few	TGTGCCAGCAGCTTATCGGATTACTATGGCTACACCTTC	CASSLSDYYGYTF
TRBD2	TRBV3-1	TRBJ2-5	few	TGTGCCAGCAGGGTACTAGCGGGGGTCCAAGAGACCCAGTACTTC	CASRVLAGVQETQYF
TRBD2	TRBV10-3	TRBJ2-1	once	TGTGCCATCAGTGGCGGGGGGGCTGTAAATGAGCGGTTCTTT	CAISGGGAVNERFF
.	TRBV24-1	TRBJ2-1	.	TGTGCCACCAGTGATAGGGGCCTCAATGAGCAGTTCTTC	CATSDRGLNEQFF
.	TRBV5-1	TRBJ1-5	few	TGCGCCAGCGCTCCCTCAGACCGTCGGGATCAGCCCCAGCATTTT	CASAPSDRRDQPQHF
.	TRBV3-1	TRBJ2-1	.	TGTGCCAGCAGCCAAGCGGGGGTCTACAATGAGCAGTTCTTC	CASSQAGVYNEQFF
.	TRBV3-1	TRBJ2-5	.	TGTGCCAGCAGCCATGTACACCGTCAAGAGGCCCAGTACTTC	CASSHVHRQEAQYF
.	TRBV27	TRBJ1-5	few	TGTGCCAGCACAGCAGGAGATCAGCCCCAGCATTTT	CASTAGDQPQHF
TRBD2	TRBV7-8	TRBJ2-1	many	TGTGCCAGCAGACCCGGGACTAGCGGGAATGAGCAGTTCTTC	CASRPGTSGNEQFF
.	TRBV12-3/TRBV12-4	TRBJ1-4	.	TGTGCCAGCAGTTTTAAGCCGAGTAGTGAAAAACTGTTTTTT	CASSFKPSSEKLFF
TRBD1	TRBV7-6	TRBJ2-7	many	TGTGCCAGCAGCCTAGGACAGGGGGTAATGTACGAGCAGTACTTC	CASSLGQGVMYEQYF
.	TRBV20-1	TRBJ1-1	.	TGCAGTGCTAGAGCGGTGAACACTGAAGCTTTCTTT	CSARAVNTEAFF
.	TRBV20-1	TRBJ2-7	many	TGCAGTGCTAGAATGGGGGCACGGAGCTACGAGCAGTACTTC	CSARMGARSYEQYF
TRBD1	TRBV5-5	TRBJ1-2	few	TGTGCCAGCAGCTTGACGACAGGGATTTATGGCTACACCTTC	CASSLTTGIYGYTF
.	TRBV29-1	TRBJ2-5	few	TGCAGCGTCGTAAAGGACAGTTACGTGCAGTACTTC	CSVVKDSYVQYF
TRBD1	TRBV19	TRBJ1-1	few	TGTGCCACCGCACAGGGGACCACTGAAGCTTTCTTT	CATAQGTTEAFF
TRBD1	TRBV3-1	TRBJ1-2	many	TGTGCCAGCAGCCAAGATTACAGGGGTATCTATGGCTACACCTTC	CASSQDYRGIYGYTF
TRBD2	TRBV6-5	TRBJ2-3	few	TGTGTCAGCAGCCCGGGACTAGCGGCCCCGGGAGAGACGCAGTATTTT	CVSSPGLAAPGETQYF
.	TRBV12-5	TRBJ2-7	.	TGTGCTAGTGGCCGGACGGAAGCCTACGAGCAGTACTTC	CASGRTEAYEQYF
.	TRBV4-3	TRBJ1-6	few	TGCGCCAGCAGCCAAGAATATTACGCTCCGGGGAGCTCCTATAATTCACCCCTCCACTTT	CASSQEYYAPGSSYNSPLHF
.	TRBV12-3/TRBV12-4	TRBJ2-5	many	TGTGCCAGCAGTTCCCTAGGAGGGTGGGGAGAGACCCAGTACTTC	CASSSLGGWGETQYF
TRBD1	TRBV12-3/TRBV12-4	TRBJ1-4	few	TGTGCCAGCACGCGGGACAGGGGAGATGAAAAACTGTTTTTT	CASTRDRGDEKLFF
.	TRBV7-9	TRBJ1-2	few	TGTGCCAGCAGCTTAAGTACGGACTATGGCTACACCTTC	CASSLSTDYGYTF
TRBD2	TRBV5-1	TRBJ2-7	few	TGCGCCAGCAGCTCCGGACTAGCGGGACTGGGAAGTGGATACGAGCAGTACTTC	CASSSGLAGLGSGYEQYF
TRBD1	TRBV7-2	TRBJ2-2	.	TGTGCCAGCAGCTCAAAACGGACAGGCCTTAACACCGGGGAGCGGTTTTTT	CASSSKRTGLNTGERFF
TRBD1	TRBV29-1	TRBJ1-5	many	TGCAGCGTCGGGACAGGGGGCAATCAGCCCCAGCATTTT	CSVGTGGNQPQHF
.	TRBV6-1	TRBJ2-1	few	TGTGCCAGCAGTAGACAGGGTCGGAGGGGCGGGAAGGGCGGTGAGCAGTTCTTC	CASSRQGRRGGKGGEQFF
.	TRBV7-2	TRBJ2-3	.	TGTGCCAGCAGCTTAGAAGCCATGGCAGATACGCAGTATTTT	CASSLEAMADTQYF
TRBD2	TRBV7-9	TRBJ2-1	few	TGTGCCAGCAGCTTAATTCCAGCGGGGGGGCCTAGTGAGCAGTTCTTC	CASSLIPAGGPSEQFF
TRBD1	TRBV7-2	TRBJ2-6	many	TGTGCCAGCAGCTTCCGGACAGGGTCTGGGGCCAACGTCCTGACTTTC	CASSFRTGSGANVLTF